Reported below is one T cell receptor beta chain. Its antigen is unidentified. These data originate in a study of T cells in Graves' hyperthyroidism and ophthalmopathy. Study-level results: A model of 13 V-J features distinguished ophthalmopathy from stable hyperthyroidism. The model's output predicted ophthalmopathy at a median of roughly 6.9 months prior to onset. Most thyroid clonotypes expanded above 0.001 were also detected in blood.

This CDR3 spans 13 amino acids. Germline V gene data show CDR1 as MNHNY and CDR2 as SVGAGI (reference sequence). V gave up 5 bases and J gave up 10 bases, with 17 bases separating them. From RNA transcripts, TCR beta CDR3 regions were amplified. Researchers ran a first-round RT-PCR on the TCR CDR3 using the HTBI primer set. TCRdb itself ran the multiplex PCR reads through MiXCR, one entry per CDR3 protein. This table has roughly 840,000 distinct CDR3 sequences, 38% appearing once. Clinical symptoms, serum thyroxine and TRAb, thyroid ultrasound and orbital computed tomography together formed the diagnostic basis.

The sequencing sample was made of blood. The chain joins TRBV6-6 to TRBJ1-1; D possibly corresponds to TRBD1 (5 bases). This TCR was sampled from a man aged 18 to 30 with Graves' hyperthyroidism. Written as DNA, the CDR3 is TGTGCCAGCAGTCACCTGACGGGGGGTGGAGCTTTCTTT. Its translation is CASSHLTGGGAFF.